This entry lists 18 T cell receptor beta chains sequenced from one sample in a study of blood T cell repertoires in COVID-19 (dated by TCRdb to about 2020). Library prep was done by the immunoSEQ multiplex PCR assay. Held by TCRdb, this immuneACCESS table contains in-frame sequences only and omits some clones. Under half of the omission traces to an unresolved V gene where checked; the cause of the rest is unknown. The sample table shows hundreds of thousands of clones, and around nine tenths are seen once. Roughly 2% of the sample lies in the top ten. Material for sequencing was PBMCs or T cells enriched from blood (not recorded which). These receptors all come from a woman aged 18-35 years with acute COVID-19.

V and J are TRBV12-5 and TRBJ1-2; TRBD1 is a possible D gene (6 bases). The germline V and J ends were trimmed by 0 bases and 8 bases, with 22 bases remaining between them. The CDR3 is 17 residues long. CDR1 and CDR2 (germline): LGHNT, FRNRAP. For the CDR3, the DNA is TGTGCTAGTGGTTTGGTACCCCCGGGAGGGCAGGGGAACGGCTACACCTTC. Translation gives CASGLVPPGGQGNGYTF.

On this clone itself: Other DNA sequences in the sample encode the same CDR3. This chain joins TRBV5-1 and TRBJ1-4; D unresolved. There are 14 residues in the CDR3. Germline V CDR1 and CDR2: SGHRS, YFSETQ. Trimming took 2 bases from V and 1 from J, leaving 6 bases between them. CDR3 in amino acids: CASSLGGTNEKLFF. CDR3 in DNA: TGCGCCAGCAGCTTAGGAGGAACTAATGAAAAACTGTTTTTT.

This clone was seen just once. This chain joins TRBV4-1 and TRBJ2-1; a possible D gene is TRBD1 (6 bases). This CDR3 comprises 16 residues. The germline V gene has CDR1 MGHRA and CDR2 YSYEKL. The V and J ends lost 4 bases and 7 bases respectively, with 20 bases between them. The CDR3 region is CASSRGRPGVGNEQFF. CDR3 nucleotides: TGCGCCAGCAGCCGCGGCAGGCCAGGGGTGGGGAATGAGCAGTTCTTC.

J is TRBJ2-5 and V is TRBV14, with a possible D match to TRBD2 (5 bases). With 1 base removed from V and 5 bases from J, the gap between germline ends came to 8 bases. This CDR3 has 13 residues. Germline V CDR1 and CDR2: SGHDN, FVKESK. The CDR3 DNA sequence: TGTGCCAGCAGCCAAGGGCGCGGGGAGACCCAGTACTTC. It translates to CASSQGRGETQYF.

The V call is TRBV7-9, the J call TRBJ1-5; D may be TRBD1 (5 bases). The germline gives CDR1 SEHNR, CDR2 FQNEAQ (reference sequence). The CDR3 spans 15 residues. Deletions cut 2 bases from V and 2 bases from J, with 10 bases between. CDR3 loop: CASSLFGRGNQPQHF. CDR3 nucleotides: TGTGCCAGCAGCTTATTTGGCAGGGGCAATCAGCCCCAGCATTTT.

The chain carries TRBV9 and TRBJ2-3; 9 positions agree with TRBD1. V trimming: 4 bases; J trimming: 2 bases; junction bases outside the gene matches: 11. From germline, CDR1 is SGDLS and CDR2 YYNGEE. CDR3 length equals 17 residues. The CDR3 coding sequence is TGTGCCAGCAGCCCACGCCAGGACAGGGGTCCCACAGATACGCAGTATTTT. This encodes CASSPRQDRGPTDTQYF.

V gene TRBV6-5 combines with J gene TRBJ1-6; 10 bases match TRBD1. Germline lookup yields CDR1 MNHEY and CDR2 SVGAGI. J was trimmed by 10 bases and V by 2 bases; bases with no gene match: 8. The CDR3 extends over 16 amino acids. CDR3 in DNA: TGTGCCAGCAGTTACCTTGGGGACAGGGGTAAATCACCCCTCCACTTT. Translation gives CASSYLGDRGKSPLHF.

V is TRBV5-4 and J is TRBJ2-7; D is ambiguous. The CDR3 runs to 14 residues. Germline V gene sequence: CDR1 SGHNT, CDR2 YYREEE (reference sequence). The V end lost 4 bases, the J end lost 4 bases, and 15 bases lay between the germline ends. The CDR3: CASSPVRGSYEQYF. DNA for the CDR3: TGTGCCAGCAGCCCCGTTCGCGGTAGTTACGAGCAGTACTTC.

The rearrangement links TRBV11-3 to TRBJ1-1; TRBD1 aligns across 12 bases. The CDR3 spans 14 residues. V dropped 4 bases and J dropped 5; count of bases not matched to a gene: 2. In germline, CDR1 is SGHNT, CDR2 YENEEA. As DNA, the CDR3 is TGTGCCAGCAGCTCGGGACAGGGGGCAACTGAAGCTTTCTTT. As protein: CASSSGQGATEAFF.

The V call is TRBV27, the J call TRBJ1-1; D is perhaps TRBD1 (5 bases). Germline V lookup: CDR1 MNHEY, CDR2 SMNVEV (reference sequence). The V and J ends lost 6 bases and 0 bases respectively, with 11 bases between them. The CDR3 is 14 amino acids. The CDR3 sequence: CASRTGGVNTEAFF. As DNA, the CDR3 is TGTGCCAGCAGGACGGGGGGGGTGAACACTGAAGCTTTCTTT.

The chain recombines TRBV3-1 (or the pseudogene TRBV3-2) with TRBJ1-1; 7 bases match TRBD1. The CDR3 has 14 amino acids. V shed 1 base and J 7 bases; nucleotides not matched to a gene: 6. Germline values: CDR1 LGHDT, CDR2 YNNKEL (reference sequence). DNA for the CDR3: TGTGCCAGCAGCCAAGGACAGGGACTGCTTGAAGCTTTCTTT. Translation gives CASSQGQGLLEAFF.

This clone was counted a single time. The V gene is TRBV2, the J gene TRBJ2-7, with 8 nucleotides matching TRBD2. The germline V gene encodes CDR1 SNHLY and CDR2 FYNNEI. The CDR3 has 14 amino acids. V shed 10 bases, J shed 1 base, and the junction held 9 bases outside the gene matches. The CDR3 DNA is TGTGCCACCGGGGGGGCGGGAATTTCCTACGAGCAGTACTTC. Protein sequence: CATGGAGISYEQYF.

V usage is TRBV10-1 and J usage is TRBJ1-5; D possibly corresponds to TRBD1 (6 bases). The CDR3 runs to 12 residues. V lost 3 bases, J lost 9 bases, and 9 bases lay in between. Per germline, CDR1 WNHNN and CDR2 SYGVQD (reference sequence). The CDR3 loop is CASSEQGRPQHF. The CDR3 region has the DNA TGCGCCAGCAGTGAACAGGGAAGGCCCCAGCATTTT.

The chain is built from TRBV28 and TRBJ1-1; D possibly corresponds to TRBD1 (5 bases). This CDR3 contains 13 residues. Between the trimmed V and J ends, which lost 6 bases and 4 bases, there was a span of 12 bases. Germline V gene data show CDR1 as MDHEN and CDR2 as SYDVKM. In nucleotides, the CDR3 is TGTGCCAGCAGGAGACAAGACAGCACTGAAGCTTTCTTT. Encoded protein: CASRRQDSTEAFF.

This clone turned up a few times. The chain joins TRBV5-1 to TRBJ1-1, with 8 bases aligning to TRBD1. With 3 bases clipped from V and 5 bases from J, the junction kept 6 bases outside the gene matches. CDR3 size: 14 residues. From germline, CDR1 is SGHRS and CDR2 YFSETQ. CDR3 in DNA: TGCGCCAGCAGCTGGACAGGGAGGGGTACTGAAGCTTTCTTT. Its translation is CASSWTGRGTEAFF.

The genes are TRBV12-3 or TRBV12-4 and TRBJ1-3, with unresolved D. The length of the CDR3 is 13 residues. Trimming took 5 bases from V and 4 from J, leaving 9 bases between them. Written as DNA, the CDR3 is TGTGCCAGCAGTCCCCCGGGGGGAAACACCATATATTTT. This gives the protein CASSPPGGNTIYF.

The chain employs TRBV15 and TRBJ2-1; weak D call: TRBD2 (5 bases). The CDR3 is made up of 14 amino acids. Germline assignment: CDR1 LNHNV and CDR2 YYDKDF (reference sequence). Trimming removed 5 bases at V and 9 bases at J, with 17 bases between. The CDR3 DNA follows: TGTGCCACCAGCTCTCGCCCGGGGTCCGGTGAGCAGTTCTTC. As protein: CATSSRPGSGEQFF. Supplemented by reference TRBV15 and TRBJ2-1, the full variable domain reads DAMVIQNPRYQVTQFGKPVTLSCSQTLNHNVMYWYQQKSSQAPKLLFHYYDKDFNNEADTPDNFQSRRPNTSFCFLDIRSPGLGDTAMYLCATSSRPGSGEQFFGPGTRLTVL.

The CDR3 here is CAISARGRITDTQYF. The CDR3 region has the DNA TGTGCCATCAGTGCGCGCGGGAGAATCACAGATACGCAGTATTTT. This sequence joins TRBV10-3 and TRBJ2-3, with TRBD2 matching over 7 bases. Germline trimming cut 4 bases from V and 2 bases from J; bases unmatched to any gene: 6. From germline, CDR1 is ENHRY and CDR2 SYGVKD. The CDR3 loop spans 15 amino acids.